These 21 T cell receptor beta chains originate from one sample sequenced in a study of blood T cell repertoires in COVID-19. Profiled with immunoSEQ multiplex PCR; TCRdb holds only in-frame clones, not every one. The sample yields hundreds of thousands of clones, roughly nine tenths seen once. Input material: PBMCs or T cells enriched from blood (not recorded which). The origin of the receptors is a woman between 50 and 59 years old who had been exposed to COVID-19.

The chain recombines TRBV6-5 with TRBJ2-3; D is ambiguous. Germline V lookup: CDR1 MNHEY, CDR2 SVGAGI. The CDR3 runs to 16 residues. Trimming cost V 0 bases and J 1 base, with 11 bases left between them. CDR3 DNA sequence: TGTGCCAGCAGTTACTCACCCAGCGCCGGCACAGATACGCAGTATTTT. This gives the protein CASSYSPSAGTDTQYF.

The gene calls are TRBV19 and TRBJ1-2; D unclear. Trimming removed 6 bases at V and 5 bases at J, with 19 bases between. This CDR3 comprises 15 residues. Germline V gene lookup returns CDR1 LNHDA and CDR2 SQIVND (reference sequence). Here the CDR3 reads CASSPLSWGEYGYTF. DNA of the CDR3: TGTGCCAGTAGCCCCTTATCTTGGGGAGAGTATGGCTACACCTTC.

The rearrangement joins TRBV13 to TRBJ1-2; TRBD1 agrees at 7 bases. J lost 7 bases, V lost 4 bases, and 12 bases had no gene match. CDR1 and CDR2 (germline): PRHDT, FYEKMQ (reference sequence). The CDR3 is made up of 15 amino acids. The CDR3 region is CASSSTDRVVGGYTF. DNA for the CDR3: TGTGCCAGCAGCTCCACAGACAGGGTGGTTGGTGGCTACACCTTC.

CDR3 in DNA: TGTGCCAGCAGCTCCACAAGGCGGGGGGGGGCAGATACGCAGTATTTT. Amino acid sequence: CASSSTRRGGADTQYF. The V and J genes are TRBV7-2 and TRBJ2-3; 9 nucleotides agree with TRBD2. The CDR3 spans 16 residues. V lost 4 bases to trimming and J lost 4 bases; unmatched junction nucleotides: 9. Looked up from germline, CDR1 is SGHTA and CDR2 is FQGNSA.

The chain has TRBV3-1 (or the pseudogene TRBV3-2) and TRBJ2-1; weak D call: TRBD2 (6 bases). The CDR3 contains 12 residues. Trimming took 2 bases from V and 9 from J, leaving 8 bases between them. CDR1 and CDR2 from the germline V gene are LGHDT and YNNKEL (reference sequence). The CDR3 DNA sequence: TGTGCCAGCAGCCAAATGGGGGGTGAGCAGTTCTTC. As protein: CASSQMGGEQFF.

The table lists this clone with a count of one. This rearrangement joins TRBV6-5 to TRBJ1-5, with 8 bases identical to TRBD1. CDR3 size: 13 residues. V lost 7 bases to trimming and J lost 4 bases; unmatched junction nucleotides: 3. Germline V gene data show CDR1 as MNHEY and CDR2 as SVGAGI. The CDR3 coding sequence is TGTGCCAGCATGCAGGGGGCTAATCAGCCCCAGCATTTT. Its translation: CASMQGANQPQHF.

For the CDR3, the DNA is TGTGCCAGCAACCGGGACTTAACCTTAGATACGCAGTATTTT. Translated, it gives CASNRDLTLDTQYF. This chain uses TRBV9 with TRBJ2-3, with a possible D match to TRBD2 (6 bases). V dropped 6 bases and J dropped 5 bases, with 16 bases sitting between them. The length of the CDR3 is 14 residues. Germline CDR1 reads SGDLS; CDR2 reads YYNGEE.

The DNA for the CDR3 is TGCGCCAGCAGCTTGACAGCACTCTCCTACAATGAGCAGTTCTTC. It translates to CASSLTALSYNEQFF. The gene calls are TRBV5-1 and TRBJ2-1; D is unresolved. Per the germline V gene, CDR1 is SGHRS and CDR2 is YFSETQ. The CDR3 length is 15 residues. Trimming removed 1 base at V and 0 bases at J, with 8 bases between.

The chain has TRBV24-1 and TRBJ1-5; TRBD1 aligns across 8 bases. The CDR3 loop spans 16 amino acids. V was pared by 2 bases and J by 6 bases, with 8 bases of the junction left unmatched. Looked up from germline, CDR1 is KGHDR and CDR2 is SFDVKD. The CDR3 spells CATSDSDRGSSQPQHF. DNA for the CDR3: TGTGCCACCAGTGATTCCGACAGGGGTTCCAGTCAGCCCCAGCATTTT.

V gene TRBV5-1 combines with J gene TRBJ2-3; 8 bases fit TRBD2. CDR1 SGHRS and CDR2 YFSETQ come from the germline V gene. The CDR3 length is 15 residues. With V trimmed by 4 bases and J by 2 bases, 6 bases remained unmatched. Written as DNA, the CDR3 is TGCGCCAGCAGCCAAGGACTAGCCTTCACAGATACGCAGTATTTT. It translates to CASSQGLAFTDTQYF.

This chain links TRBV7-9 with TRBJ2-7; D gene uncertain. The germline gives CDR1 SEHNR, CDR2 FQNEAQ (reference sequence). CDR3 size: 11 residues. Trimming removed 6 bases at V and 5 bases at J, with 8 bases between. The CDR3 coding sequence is TGTGCCAGCAGAGCCGGTCACGAGCAGTACTTC. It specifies CASRAGHEQYF. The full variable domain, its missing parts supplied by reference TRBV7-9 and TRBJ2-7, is DTGVSQNPRHKITKRGQNVTFRCDPISEHNRLYWYRQTLGQGPEFLTYFQNEAQLEKSRLLSDRFSAERPKGSFSTLEIQRTEQGDSAMYLCASRAGHEQYFGPGTRLTVT.

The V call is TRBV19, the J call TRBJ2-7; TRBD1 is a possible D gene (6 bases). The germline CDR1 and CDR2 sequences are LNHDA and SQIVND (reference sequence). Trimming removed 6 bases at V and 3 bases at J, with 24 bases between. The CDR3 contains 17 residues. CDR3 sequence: CASSNELGGTGLYEQYF. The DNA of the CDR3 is TGTGCCAGTAGCAATGAACTTGGGGGAACAGGGCTCTACGAGCAGTACTTC.

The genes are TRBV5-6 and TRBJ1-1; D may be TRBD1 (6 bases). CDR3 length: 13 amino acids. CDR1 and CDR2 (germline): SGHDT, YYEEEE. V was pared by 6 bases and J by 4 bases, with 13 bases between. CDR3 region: CASTQRGITEAFF. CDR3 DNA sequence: TGTGCCAGCACCCAAAGGGGGATCACTGAAGCTTTCTTT.

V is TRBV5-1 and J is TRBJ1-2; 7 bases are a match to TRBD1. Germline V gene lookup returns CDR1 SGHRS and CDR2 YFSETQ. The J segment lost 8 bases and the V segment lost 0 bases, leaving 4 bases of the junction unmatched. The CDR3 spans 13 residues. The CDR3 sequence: CASSLAEQGGYTF. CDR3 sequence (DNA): TGCGCCAGCAGCTTGGCCGAACAGGGGGGCTACACCTTC. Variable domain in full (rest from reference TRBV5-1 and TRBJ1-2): KAGVTQTPRYLIKTRGQQVTLSCSPISGHRSVSWYQQTPGQGLQFLFEYFSETQRNKGNFPGRFSGRQFSNSRSEMNVSTLELGDSALYLCASSLAEQGGYTFGSGTRLTVV.

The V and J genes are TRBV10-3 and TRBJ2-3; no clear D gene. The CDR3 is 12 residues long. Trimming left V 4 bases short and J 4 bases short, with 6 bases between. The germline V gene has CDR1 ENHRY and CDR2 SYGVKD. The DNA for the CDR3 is TGTGCCATCAGTGTCGCGGCAGATACGCAGTATTTT. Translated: CAISVAADTQYF.

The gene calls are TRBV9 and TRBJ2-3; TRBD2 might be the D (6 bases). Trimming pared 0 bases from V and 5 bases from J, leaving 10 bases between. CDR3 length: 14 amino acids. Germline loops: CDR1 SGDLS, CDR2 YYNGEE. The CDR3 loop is CASSVGGAGDTQYF. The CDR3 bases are TGTGCCAGCAGCGTAGGCGGGGCTGGAGATACGCAGTATTTT.

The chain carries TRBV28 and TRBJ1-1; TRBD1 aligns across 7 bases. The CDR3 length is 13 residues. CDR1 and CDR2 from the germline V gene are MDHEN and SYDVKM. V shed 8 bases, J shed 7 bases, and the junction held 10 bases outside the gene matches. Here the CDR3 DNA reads TGTGCCAGCCTCACAATAGGACAGGTTGAAGCTTTCTTT. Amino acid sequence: CASLTIGQVEAFF.

CDR3 nucleotide sequence: TGTGCCTGGAGTGTACTTGCCCAGGGGGCACGAGAGACCCAGTACTTC. Translating it yields CAWSVLAQGARETQYF. The chain carries TRBV30 and TRBJ2-5; 8 bases agree with TRBD1. V was pared by 0 bases and J by 4 bases, with 10 bases of the junction left unmatched. Germline V gives CDR1 GTSNPN, CDR2 SVGIG (reference sequence). The CDR3 is 16 residues long.

CDR3 sequence reads: CASSHLAGGPSTDTQYF. The CDR3 region has the DNA TGTGCCAGCAGCCATTTAGCGGGGGGCCCTAGCACAGATACGCAGTATTTT. The rearrangement uses TRBV5-6 and TRBJ2-3; 10 bases match TRBD2. The ends lost 4 bases at V and 0 bases at J; junction bases unmatched: 8. The germline V gene encodes CDR1 SGHDT and CDR2 YYEEEE. This CDR3 is 17 amino acids long.

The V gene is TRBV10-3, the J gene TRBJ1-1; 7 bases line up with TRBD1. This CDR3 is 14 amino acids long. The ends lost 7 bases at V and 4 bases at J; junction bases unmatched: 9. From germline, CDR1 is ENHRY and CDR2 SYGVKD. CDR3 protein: CAIKITGVGTEAFF. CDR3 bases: TGTGCCATCAAGATTACAGGGGTTGGCACTGAAGCTTTCTTT.

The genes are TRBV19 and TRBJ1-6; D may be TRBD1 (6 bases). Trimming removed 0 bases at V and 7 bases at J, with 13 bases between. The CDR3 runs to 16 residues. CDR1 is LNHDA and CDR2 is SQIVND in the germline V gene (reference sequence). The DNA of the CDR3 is TGTGCCAGTAGTATAGAGGGGTCAAGGGGGAATTCACCCCTCCACTTT. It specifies CASSIEGSRGNSPLHF.